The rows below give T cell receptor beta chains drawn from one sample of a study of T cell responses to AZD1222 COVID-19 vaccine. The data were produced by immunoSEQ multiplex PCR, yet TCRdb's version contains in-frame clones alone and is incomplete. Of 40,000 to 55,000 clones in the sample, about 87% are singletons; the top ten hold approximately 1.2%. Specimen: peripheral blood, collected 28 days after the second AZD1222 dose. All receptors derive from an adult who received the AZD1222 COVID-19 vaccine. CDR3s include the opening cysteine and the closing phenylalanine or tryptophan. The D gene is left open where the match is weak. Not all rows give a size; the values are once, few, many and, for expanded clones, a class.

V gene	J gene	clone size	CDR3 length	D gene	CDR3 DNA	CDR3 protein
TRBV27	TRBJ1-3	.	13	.	TGTGCCAGCAGTACGGTCTCTGGAAACACCATATATTTT	CASSTVSGNTIYF
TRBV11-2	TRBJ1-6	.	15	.	TGTGCCAGCAGCAAAACACTCTCAGGGGATTCACCCCTCCACTTT	CASSKTLSGDSPLHF
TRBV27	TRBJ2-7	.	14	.	TGTGCCAGCCGCCTAGGGGGGCGGGGGCTCGAGCAGTACTTC	CASRLGGRGLEQYF
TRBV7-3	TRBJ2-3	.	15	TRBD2	TGTGCCAGCAGCTTAAGGTCTAGCGGTTCAGATACGCAGTATTTT	CASSLRSSGSDTQYF
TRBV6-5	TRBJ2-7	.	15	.	TGTGCCAGCAGTTACCGGACCCGAGGGATATACGAGCAGTACTTC	CASSYRTRGIYEQYF
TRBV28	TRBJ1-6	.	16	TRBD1	TGTGCCAGCAACCGATCCTTAAGGGGGCGGGGTTCACCCCTCCACTTT	CASNRSLRGRGSPLHF
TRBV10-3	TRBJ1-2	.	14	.	TGTGCCATCACCAGGGAGGGGGTCCTAGACGGCTACACCTTC	CAITREGVLDGYTF
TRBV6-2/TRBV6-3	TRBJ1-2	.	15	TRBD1	TGTGCCAGCAGTCCGCCGGGACAGTATTACTATGGCTACACCTTC	CASSPPGQYYYGYTF
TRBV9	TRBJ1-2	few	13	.	TGTGCCAGCCGTAAGGTCCCTTCCTATGGCTACACCTTC	CASRKVPSYGYTF
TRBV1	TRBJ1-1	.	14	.	TGCACCAGCACCCGGACAGGGGGCAACACTGAAGCTTTCTTT	CTSTRTGGNTEAFF
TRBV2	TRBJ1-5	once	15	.	TGTGCCACGAGGCAAGGGCCAGGGAACAATCAGCCCCAGCATTTT	CATRQGPGNNQPQHF
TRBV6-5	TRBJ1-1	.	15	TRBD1	TGTGCCAGCAGACCTGACAGGGGGAAGAACACTGAAGCTTTCTTT	CASRPDRGKNTEAFF
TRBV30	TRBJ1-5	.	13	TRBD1	TGTGCCTGGGAAGACAGGGGAGGACAGCCCCAGCATTTT	CAWEDRGGQPQHF
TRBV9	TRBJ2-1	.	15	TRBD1	TGTGCCAGCAGCCCCGGGACAGGGACCTACAATGAGCAGTTCTTC	CASSPGTGTYNEQFF
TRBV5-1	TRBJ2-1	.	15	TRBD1	TGCGCCAGCAGCTTAGGGGACAGGGGGCCCTGGGAGCAGTTCTTC	CASSLGDRGPWEQFF
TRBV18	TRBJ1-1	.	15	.	TGTGCCAGCTCATCGTCTTGGCAGCATGACACTGAAGCTTTCTTT	CASSSSWQHDTEAFF
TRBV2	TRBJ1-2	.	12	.	TGTGCCAGCAGAGCGGACAGCTATGGCTACACCTTC	CASRADSYGYTF
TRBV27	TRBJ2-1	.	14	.	TGTGCCAGCAGAAGGGGATCGACTTACAATGAGCAGTTCTTC	CASRRGSTYNEQFF
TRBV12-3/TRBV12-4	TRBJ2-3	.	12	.	TGTGCCAGCAGTTTTATCACAGATACGCAGTATTTT	CASSFITDTQYF
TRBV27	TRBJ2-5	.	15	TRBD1	TGTGCCAGCAGTCTGGGACAGGGATTTGTGGAGACCCAGTACTTC	CASSLGQGFVETQYF
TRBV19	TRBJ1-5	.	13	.	TGTGCCAGTAATGGGGATAGGAGTCAGCCCCAGCATTTT	CASNGDRSQPQHF
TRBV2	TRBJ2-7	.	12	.	TGTGCCAGCAGTGAAGCAGGGTTCGGGCAGTACTTC	CASSEAGFGQYF
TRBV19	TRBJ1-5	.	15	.	TGTGCCAGTAGTATTGGGCAGGGTGGCAATCAGCCCCAGCATTTT	CASSIGQGGNQPQHF
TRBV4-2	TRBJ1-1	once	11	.	TGTGCCAGCACCTCAGGGACTGAAGCTTTCTTT	CASTSGTEAFF
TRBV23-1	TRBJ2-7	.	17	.	TGCGCCAGCAGTCAGCCTGCTGAGAGAGGGCCTTCCTACGAGCAGTACTTC	CASSQPAERGPSYEQYF
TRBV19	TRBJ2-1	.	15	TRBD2	TGTGCCAGTAGTATCGGCGGGAGAGTTTACAATGAGCAGTTCTTC	CASSIGGRVYNEQFF
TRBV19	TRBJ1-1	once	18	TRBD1	TGTGCCAGTAGTATGCAGGGGGTCTCGCTCAGGACGAACACTGAAGCTTTCTTT	CASSMQGVSLRTNTEAFF
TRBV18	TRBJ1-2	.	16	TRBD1	TGTGCCAGCTCACCTTCTGGACAGGGGGCTTACTATGGCTACACCTTC	CASSPSGQGAYYGYTF
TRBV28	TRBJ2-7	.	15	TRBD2	TGTGCCAGCAGCCCTGGACTAGCGGGAGCTCTCGAGCAGTACTTC	CASSPGLAGALEQYF
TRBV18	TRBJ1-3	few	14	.	TGTGCCAGCTCACCAGGGGACATTGGAAACACCATATATTTT	CASSPGDIGNTIYF
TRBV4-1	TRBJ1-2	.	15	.	TGCGCCAGCAGCCAAGGGGGAACAGGGAACTATGGCTACACCTTC	CASSQGGTGNYGYTF
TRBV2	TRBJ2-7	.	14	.	TGTGCCAGCAGTGGGACAGTGAGCTCCTACGAGCAGTACTTC	CASSGTVSSYEQYF
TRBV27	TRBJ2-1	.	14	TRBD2	TGTGCCAGCAGACTAGCGGGAGGGGGAAATGAGCAGTTCTTC	CASRLAGGGNEQFF
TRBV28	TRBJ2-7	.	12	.	TGTGCCAGCAGTTTGGAGCTCTACGAGCAGTACTTC	CASSLELYEQYF
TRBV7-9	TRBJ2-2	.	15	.	TGTGCCAGCAGCTTAACATTTGTGAACACCGGGGAGCTGTTTTTT	CASSLTFVNTGELFF
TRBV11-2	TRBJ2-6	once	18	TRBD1	TGTGCCAGCAGAAGTACAGGGGGAAAAAGCTCTGGGGCCAACGTCCTGACTTTC	CASRSTGGKSSGANVLTF
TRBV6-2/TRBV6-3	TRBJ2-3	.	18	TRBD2	TGTGCCAGCAGTTACAGAGTGGCTAGCGGGAGGAGGACAGATACGCAGTATTTT	CASSYRVASGRRTDTQYF
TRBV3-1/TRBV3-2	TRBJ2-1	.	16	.	TGTGCCAGCAGCCAAGATACGACGGGAGCCGACAATGAGCAGTTCTTC	CASSQDTTGADNEQFF
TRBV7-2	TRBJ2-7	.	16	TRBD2	TGTGCCAGCAGCTTAGAGGTGGGAGGGCTACTCTACGAGCAGTACTTC	CASSLEVGGLLYEQYF
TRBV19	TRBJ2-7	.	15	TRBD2	TGTGCCTCCAAAGGGGCGGGAGCCCTCTCCTACGAGCAGTACTTC	CASKGAGALSYEQYF
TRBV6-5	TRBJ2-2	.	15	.	TGTGCCAGCAGTTTCTGGACAGTAAACACCGGGGAGCTGTTTTTT	CASSFWTVNTGELFF
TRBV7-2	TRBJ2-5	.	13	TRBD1	TGTGCCAGCAGCTTCAGGGGGCTAGAGACCCAGTACTTC	CASSFRGLETQYF
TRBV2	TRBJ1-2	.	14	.	TGTGCCAGCACCCTACAGTTAACCCGTTCTGGCTACACCTTC	CASTLQLTRSGYTF
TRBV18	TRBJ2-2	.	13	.	TGTGCCACCCTTAATGCGAACACCGGGGAGCTGTTTTTT	CATLNANTGELFF
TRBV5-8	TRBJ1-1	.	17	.	TGTGCCAGCAGCTTGGATTGGCTCAGGCGAATGAACACTGAAGCTTTCTTT	CASSLDWLRRMNTEAFF
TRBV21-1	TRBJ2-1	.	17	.	TGTGCCAGCAGCAAAGGAAGGAGTGCGGTTTGTTACAATGAGCAGTTCTTC	CASSKGRSAVCYNEQFF
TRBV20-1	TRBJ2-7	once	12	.	TGCAGTGCTAGTCCGGACCTCTACGAGCAGTACTTC	CSASPDLYEQYF
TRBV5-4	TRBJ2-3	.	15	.	TGTGCCAGCAGTCTTCAGTTAGCGGAAGCAGATACGCAGTATTTT	CASSLQLAEADTQYF
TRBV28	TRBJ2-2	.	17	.	TGTGCCAGCAGTGCTCTTTTCTCCGGGAGTTGGCCCGGGGAGCTGTTTTTT	CASSALFSGSWPGELFF
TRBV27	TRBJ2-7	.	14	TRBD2	TGTGCCAGCGCGGGACTAGCGGACGACTACGAGCAGTACTTC	CASAGLADDYEQYF
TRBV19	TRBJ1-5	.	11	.	TGTGCCAGTACCTATAATCAGCCCCAGCATTTT	CASTYNQPQHF
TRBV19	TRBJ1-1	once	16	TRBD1	TGTGCCAGTAGTGGGTGGACAGGGTTTGAGAACACTGAAGCTTTCTTT	CASSGWTGFENTEAFF
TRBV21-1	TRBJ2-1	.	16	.	TGTGCCAGCAGCAAAGCGCGAACCCAGGGGGACAATGAGCAGTTCTTC	CASSKARTQGDNEQFF
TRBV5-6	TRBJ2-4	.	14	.	TGTGCCAGCAGCCCGACAGGCGGGCGAAGCATTCAGTACTTC	CASSPTGGRSIQYF